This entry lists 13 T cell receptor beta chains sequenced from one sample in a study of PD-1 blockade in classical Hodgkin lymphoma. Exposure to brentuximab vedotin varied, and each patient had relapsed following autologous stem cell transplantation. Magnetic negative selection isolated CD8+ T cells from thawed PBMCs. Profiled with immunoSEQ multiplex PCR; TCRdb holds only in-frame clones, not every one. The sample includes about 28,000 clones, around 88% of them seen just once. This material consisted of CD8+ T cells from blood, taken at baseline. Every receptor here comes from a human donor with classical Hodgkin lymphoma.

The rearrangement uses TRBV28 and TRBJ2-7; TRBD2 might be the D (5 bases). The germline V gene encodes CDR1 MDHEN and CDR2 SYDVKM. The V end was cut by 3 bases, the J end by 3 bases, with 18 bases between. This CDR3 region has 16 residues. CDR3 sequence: CASSLVLKGGNYEQYF. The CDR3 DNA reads TGTGCCAGCAGTTTGGTGCTCAAAGGAGGCAACTACGAGCAGTACTTC.

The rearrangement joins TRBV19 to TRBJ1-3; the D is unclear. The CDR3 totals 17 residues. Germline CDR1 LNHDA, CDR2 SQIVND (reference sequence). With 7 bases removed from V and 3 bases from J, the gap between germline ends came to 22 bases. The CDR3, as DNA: TGTGCCAGTACACCGCCCGGCCGGGAAGGATTTGGAAACACCATATATTTT. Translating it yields CASTPPGREGFGNTIYF.

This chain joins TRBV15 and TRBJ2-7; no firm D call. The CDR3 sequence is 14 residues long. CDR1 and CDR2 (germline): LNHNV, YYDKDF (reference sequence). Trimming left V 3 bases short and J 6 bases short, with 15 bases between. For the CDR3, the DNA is TGTGCCACCAGCAGCGAGGTCTTTTACACCGAGCAGTACTTC. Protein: CATSSEVFYTEQYF.

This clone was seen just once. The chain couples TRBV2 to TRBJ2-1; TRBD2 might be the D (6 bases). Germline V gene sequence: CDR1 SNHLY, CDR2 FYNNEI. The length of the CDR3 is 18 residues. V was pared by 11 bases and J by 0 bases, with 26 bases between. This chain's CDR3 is CAAWGGRQAGDSYNEQFF. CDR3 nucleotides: TGTGCCGCTTGGGGTGGGCGGCAAGCGGGTGACTCCTACAATGAGCAGTTCTTC.

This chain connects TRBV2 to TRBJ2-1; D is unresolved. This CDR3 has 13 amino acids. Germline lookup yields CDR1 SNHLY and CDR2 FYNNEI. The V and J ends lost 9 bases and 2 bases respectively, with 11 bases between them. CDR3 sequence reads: CARKMRTYNEQFF. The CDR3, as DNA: TGTGCCAGGAAGATGAGAACCTACAATGAGCAGTTCTTC.

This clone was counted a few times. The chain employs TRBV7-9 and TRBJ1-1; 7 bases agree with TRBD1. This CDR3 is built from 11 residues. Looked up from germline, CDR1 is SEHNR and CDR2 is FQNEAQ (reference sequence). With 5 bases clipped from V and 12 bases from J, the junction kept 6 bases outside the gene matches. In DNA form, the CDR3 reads TGTGCCAGCAGCCTAGGGACAGCTCCTTTCTTT. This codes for CASSLGTAPFF.

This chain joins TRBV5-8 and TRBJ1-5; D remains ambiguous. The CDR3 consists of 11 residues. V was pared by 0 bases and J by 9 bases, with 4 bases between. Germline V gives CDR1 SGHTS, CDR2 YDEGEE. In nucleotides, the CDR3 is TGTGCCAGCAGCTTGGCCCCGCCCCAGCATTTT. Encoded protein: CASSLAPPQHF.

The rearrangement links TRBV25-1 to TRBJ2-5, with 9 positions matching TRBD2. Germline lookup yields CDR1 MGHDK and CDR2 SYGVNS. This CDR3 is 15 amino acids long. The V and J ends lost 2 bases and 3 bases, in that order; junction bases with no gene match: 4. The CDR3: CASSERGLAEETQYF. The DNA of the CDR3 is TGTGCCAGCAGTGAAAGGGGACTAGCTGAAGAGACCCAGTACTTC.

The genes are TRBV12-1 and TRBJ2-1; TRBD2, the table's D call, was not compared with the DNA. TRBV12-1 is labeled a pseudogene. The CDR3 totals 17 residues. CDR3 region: CASSSPSPDSDHNEQFF. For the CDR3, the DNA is TGTGCCAGCAGCTCCCCTTCTCCGGACTCCGATCACAATGAGCAGTTCTTC.

CDR3: CASSQVEMSSANEKLFF. Here the CDR3 DNA reads TGCGCCAGCAGCCAAGTAGAGATGAGTTCGGCTAATGAAAAACTGTTTTTT. The chain joins TRBV4-1 to TRBJ1-4; no definite D call. The CDR3 contains 17 residues. V lost 1 base and J lost 3, with 15 bases in between. Germline CDR1 is MGHRA and CDR2 is YSYEKL.

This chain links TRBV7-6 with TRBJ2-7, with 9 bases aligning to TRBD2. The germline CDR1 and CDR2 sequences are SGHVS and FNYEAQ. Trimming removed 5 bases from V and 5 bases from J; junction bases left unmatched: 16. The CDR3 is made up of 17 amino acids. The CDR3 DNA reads TGTGCCAGCAGCCGTCGCGTGGCGGGAGGGGGGACCAACGAGCAGTACTTC. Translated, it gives CASSRRVAGGGTNEQYF.

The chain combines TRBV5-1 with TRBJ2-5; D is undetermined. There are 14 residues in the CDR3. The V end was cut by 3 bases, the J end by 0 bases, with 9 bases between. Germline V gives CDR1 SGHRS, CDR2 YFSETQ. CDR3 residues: CASSSFLYQETQYF. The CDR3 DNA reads TGCGCCAGCAGCTCCTTCCTGTACCAAGAGACCCAGTACTTC.

The CDR3 reads CASSTASAHTDTQYF. The CDR3 DNA follows: TGTGCCAGCAGCACTGCTAGCGCTCACACAGATACGCAGTATTTT. J is TRBJ2-3 and V is TRBV6-5; weak D call: TRBD2 (6 bases). Between the trimmed V and J ends, which lost 6 bases and 2 bases, there was a span of 15 bases. Germline V gene sequence: CDR1 MNHEY, CDR2 SVGAGI. This CDR3 contains 15 residues.